This entry is about one T cell receptor beta chain. This sample was included in a study of T-cell memory formation after mild COVID-19. TCRdb passed the 5' RACE reads through MiXCR, listing each CDR3 protein once. The sample comprises about 390,000 distinct CDR3 sequences, approximately 15% of which are singletons, and 20% to 25% rests with the top ten. After removal of 11 bases from V and 5 bases from J, the junction contained 8 bases not matched to a gene. CDR3 length: 14 amino acids. Per the germline V gene, CDR1 is LGHNT and CDR2 is FRNRAP. The chain joins TRBV12-5 to TRBJ1-4; 10 bases align to TRBD1. This clonotype was sampled from a man in his late teens or twenties who had mild COVID-19 (a few samples of this study predate the infection). Cell type and time point are not known. The sequencing sample was made of PBMCs or a T cell subset sorted from them (not recorded which). The CDR3 here is CAGIPGQGNEKLFF. CDR3 bases: TGTGCTGGGATCCCGGGACAGGGGAATGAAAAACTGTTTTTT.